Listed here are 3 T cell receptor beta chains from one sample, sequenced in a study of blood T cell repertoires in COVID-19. Libraries were prepared by immunoSEQ multiplex PCR; TCRdb keeps only in-frame clonotypes and omits some of them. The table shows approximately 59,000 clones, with over 75% occurring only once. The sequencing input was peripheral blood. The receptors derive from a woman older than 75 with acute or convalescent COVID-19.

This chain uses TRBV6-5 with TRBJ2-7; perhaps TRBD1 as D (6 bases). V lost 2 bases, J lost 3 bases, and 11 bases lay in between. This CDR3 is built from 14 residues. Germline V gives CDR1 MNHEY, CDR2 SVGAGI. The CDR3 DNA is TGTGCCAGCAGTTACACTGGACAGCTCTACGAGCAGTACTTC. It specifies CASSYTGQLYEQYF.

DNA for the CDR3: TGCGCCAGCAGGGGGCATCAGCCCCAGCATTTT. It specifies CASRGHQPQHF. V gene TRBV10-1 combines with J gene TRBJ1-5; tentative D call: TRBD1 (5 bases). CDR1 and CDR2 (germline): WNHNN, SYGVQD (reference sequence). The CDR3 covers 11 residues. V shed 6 bases and J shed 5 bases, with 5 bases lying between them.

The V call is TRBV27, the J call TRBJ2-5; D is possibly TRBD1 (5 bases). Germline V gene data show CDR1 as MNHEY and CDR2 as SMNVEV (reference sequence). The germline V and J ends were trimmed by 5 bases and 5 bases, with 15 bases remaining between them. This CDR3 region has 14 residues. DNA of the CDR3: TGTGCCAGCAGTGCGGACATGATTAGCGAGACCCAGTACTTC. It codes for CASSADMISETQYF.